Reported below is one T cell receptor (beta chain). What it binds is unknown. The PCR had 60 Vbeta and 13 Jbeta primers. Sequencing used immunoSEQ multiplex PCR; TCRdb keeps in-frame clones, though not all of them. The data show 150,000 to 200,000 clones, over 75% seen once. The data were obtained in a study of cytomegalovirus exposure and HLA in healthy donors. Findings and caveats of the study: Specific recognition of CMV antigens was confirmed in vitro for three chains (all CMV-associated). The productive fraction for most TCR beta V segments was about 87% or about 30% in an earlier analysis. The authors listed approximately 150 TCR beta chains as cytomegalovirus-associated.

This CDR3 has 14 residues. V gave up 4 bases and J gave up 4 bases; unmatched junction bases: 3. Germline V gene data show CDR1 as KGHSH and CDR2 as LQKENI. The rearrangement uses TRBV18 and TRBJ2-3; 9 positions match TRBD1. The sample taken for sequencing was PBMCs. This clonotype was obtained from a female donor in good health and CMV-seronegative. DNA for the CDR3: TGTGCCAGCTCACTGGGACAGGGTGCAGATACGCAGTATTTT. It is translated as CASSLGQGADTQYF.